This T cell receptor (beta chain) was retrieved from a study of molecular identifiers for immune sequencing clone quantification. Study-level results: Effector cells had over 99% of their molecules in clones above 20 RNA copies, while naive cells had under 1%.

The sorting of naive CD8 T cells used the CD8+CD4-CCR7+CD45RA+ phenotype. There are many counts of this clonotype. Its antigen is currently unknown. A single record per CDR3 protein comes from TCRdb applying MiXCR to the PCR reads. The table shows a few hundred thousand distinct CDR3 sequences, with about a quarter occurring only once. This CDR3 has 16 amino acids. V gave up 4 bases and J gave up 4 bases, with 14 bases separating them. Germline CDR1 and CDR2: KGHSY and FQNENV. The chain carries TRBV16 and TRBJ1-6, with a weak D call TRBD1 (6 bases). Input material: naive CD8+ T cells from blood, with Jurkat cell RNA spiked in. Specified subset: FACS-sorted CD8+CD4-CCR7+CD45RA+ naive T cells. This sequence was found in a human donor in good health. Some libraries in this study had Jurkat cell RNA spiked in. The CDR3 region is CASSRKPGDYNSPLHF. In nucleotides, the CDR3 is TGTGCCAGCAGCCGCAAACCAGGGGATTATAATTCACCCCTCCACTTT.